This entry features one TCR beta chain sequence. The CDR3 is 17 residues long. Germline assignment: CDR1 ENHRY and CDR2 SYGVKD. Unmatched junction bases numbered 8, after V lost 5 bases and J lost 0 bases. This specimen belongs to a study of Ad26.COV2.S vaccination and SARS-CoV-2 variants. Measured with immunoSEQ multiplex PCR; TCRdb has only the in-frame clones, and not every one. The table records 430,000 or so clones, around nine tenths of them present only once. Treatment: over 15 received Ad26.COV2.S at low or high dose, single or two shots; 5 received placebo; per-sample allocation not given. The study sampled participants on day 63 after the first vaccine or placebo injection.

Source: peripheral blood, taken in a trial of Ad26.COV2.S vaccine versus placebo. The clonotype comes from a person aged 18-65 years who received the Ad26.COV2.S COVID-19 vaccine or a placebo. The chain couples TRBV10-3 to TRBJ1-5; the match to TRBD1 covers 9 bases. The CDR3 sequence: CAISPGQGINSNQPQHF. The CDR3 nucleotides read TGTGCCATCAGTCCGGGACAGGGTATCAATAGCAATCAGCCCCAGCATTTT.